The rows below give T cell receptor beta chains drawn from one sample of a study of cytomegalovirus exposure and HLA in healthy donors. Generated by immunoSEQ multiplex PCR, the TCRdb table keeps only in-frame clones and is missing some. Here the sample spans 120,000 or so clones, 82% being singletons. Sequences were obtained from PBMCs. The receptors were sampled from a male donor in good health and CMV-seropositive. The CDR3 runs from the conserved cysteine through the conserved F or W. A D gene is named only where the DNA matches it firmly. Part of the rows lack a size; the others show once, few, many or a class for expanded clones.

j_call v_call d_call clone_size cdr3_nt cdr3_aa
TRBJ2-7 TRBV11-1 . . TGTGCCAGCAGCTTAGACAGGGTCTACGAGCAGTACTTC CASSLDRVYEQYF
TRBJ2-5 TRBV7-9 . few TGTGCCAGCAGCTTAGTACCTGGACAGAATCAAGAGACCCAGTACTTC CASSLVPGQNQETQYF
TRBJ2-1 TRBV4-1 TRBD2 once TGCGCCAGCAGCCATTCTGGGACGAGGCGGGAGCTGGACAATGAGCAGTTCTTC CASSHSGTRRELDNEQFF
TRBJ2-1 TRBV7-8 TRBD2 . TGTGCCAGCAGCACTTTAGCGGGGAGATTAAACGAGCAGTTCTTC CASSTLAGRLNEQFF
TRBJ2-3 TRBV11-2 TRBD2 . TGTGCCAGCAGCGAGGAGGGCGGGAGGGCAGATACGCAGTATTTT CASSEEGGRADTQYF
TRBJ2-1 TRBV7-9 . . TGTGCCAGCAGCCCCTCTTTTAGGACCAGCGGTAGATCAAATGAGCAGTTCTTC CASSPSFRTSGRSNEQFF
TRBJ2-1 TRBV7-2 . once TGTGCCAGCAGCTTAATGCACTCAAACAATGAGCAGTTCTTC CASSLMHSNNEQFF
TRBJ1-1 TRBV7-2 TRBD1 . TGTGCCAGCAGCTTTCAGGGGGCAGACACTGAAGCTTTCTTT CASSFQGADTEAFF
TRBJ1-2 TRBV7-2 . few TGTGCCAGCAGCCCCGCAGGGGATTTCTATGGCTACACCTTC CASSPAGDFYGYTF
TRBJ2-6 TRBV10-3 . once TGTGCCTCGGGCGGCATCTCTGGGGCCAACGGCCTGACTTTC CASGGISGANGLTF